The clone carrying this T cell receptor (beta chain) has more than one count but fewer than ten. Its target is not known. TCRdb analysed the RACE reads with MiXCR anew, one entry per CDR3 protein. The table records about 380,000 distinct CDR3 sequences, approximately 5.1% of them present only once. This sample was taken from a study of human T cells and chemical hapten exposure. As for the study in general: Each patient's scalp received weekly diphenylcyclopropenone throughout the roughly 24-week study. Chiefly women, the patients showed alopecia areata, totalis or universalis. Small pooled library volume differences chiefly drove per-sample TCR yield variation. Findings and limits, study-wide: Alopecia in all donors means immunity may differ from healthy individuals.

Noted time point: pre-sensitization, week 0. The sample's treatment: therapeutic diphenylcyclopropenone sensitization with weekly scalp DPC. Germline V gene sequence: CDR1 SEHNR, CDR2 FQNEAQ (reference sequence). Germline trimming cut 6 bases from V and 6 bases from J; bases unmatched to any gene: 13. The CDR3 covers 15 residues. The chain has TRBV7-9 and TRBJ1-1, with 7 positions matching TRBD1. This clonotype was sampled from a woman in her fifties or sixties with alopecia areata. Some clones in this sample may be carry-over from other donors' samples. This material consisted of whole blood, taken in connection with sensitization to the hapten diphenylcyclopropenone (DPC). The CDR3: CASSPGPQGVPEAFF. The CDR3 DNA sequence: TGTGCCAGCAGTCCCGGGCCCCAGGGGGTCCCTGAAGCTTTCTTT. The variable domain in full, with the rest retrieved from reference TRBV7-9 and TRBJ1-1, is DTGVSQNPRHKITKRGQNVTFRCDPISEHNRLYWYRQTLGQGPEFLTYFQNEAQLEKSRLLSDRFSAERPKGSFSTLEIQRTEQGDSAMYLCASSPGPQGVPEAFFGQGTRLTVV.